This T cell receptor (beta chain) derives from a study of monozygotic twins with inflammatory bowel disease. Study conclusions and caveats: The analysis did not separate different T cell subtypes.

Notes on this clonotype: What it recognizes is unknown.

Collection of an approximately 2.6 ml blood sample took place per donor. Each UMI, carrying a 6-nucleotide sample barcode, came from template switching. Reprocessing the 5' RACE reads, TCRdb reports a single entry for every CDR3 protein and omits DNA. The sample totals about 330,000 distinct CDR3 sequences. The CDR3 spans 14 residues. Germline CDR1 reads SGHRS; CDR2 reads YFSETQ. This clonotype originated in a human donor with ulcerative colitis or Crohn's disease, or a healthy co-twin of an affected twin (not recorded which). Sequencing was done on a sample of blood. J is TRBJ2-3 and V is TRBV5-1. CDR3 in amino acids: CASSFGVSTDTQYF. Looking up the rest from reference TRBV5-1 and TRBJ2-3 gives the full variable domain: KAGVTQTPRYLIKTRGQQVTLSCSPISGHRSVSWYQQTPGQGLQFLFEYFSETQRNKGNFPGRFSGRQFSNSRSEMNVSTLELGDSALYLCASSFGVSTDTQYFGPGTRLTVL.